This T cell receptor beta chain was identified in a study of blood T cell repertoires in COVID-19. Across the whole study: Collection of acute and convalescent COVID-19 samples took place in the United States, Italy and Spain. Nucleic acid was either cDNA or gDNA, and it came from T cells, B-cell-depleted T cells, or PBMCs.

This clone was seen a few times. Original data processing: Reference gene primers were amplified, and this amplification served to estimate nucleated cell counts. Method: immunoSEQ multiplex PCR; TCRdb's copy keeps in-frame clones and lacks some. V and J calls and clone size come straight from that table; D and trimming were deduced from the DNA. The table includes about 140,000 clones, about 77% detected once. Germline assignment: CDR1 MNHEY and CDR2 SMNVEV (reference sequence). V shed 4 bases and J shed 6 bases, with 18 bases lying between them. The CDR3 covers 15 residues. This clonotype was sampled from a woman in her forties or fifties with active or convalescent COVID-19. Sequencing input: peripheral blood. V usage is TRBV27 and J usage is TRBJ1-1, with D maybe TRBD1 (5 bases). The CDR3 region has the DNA TGTGCCAGCAGTTCATGGGGGGGTCCGGGCGCTGAAGCTTTCTTT. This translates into CASSSWGGPGAEAFF.